The TCR beta chain under discussion was sequenced for a study of shared clonotypes between healthy human individuals (dated by TCRdb to about 2020). Study-level background: The cohort included a few men and a couple of women between 18 and 49 years of age. Between about 0.9 and 10 billion PBMCs per donor were obtained by leukapheresis. The study deeply sequenced blood TCR repertoires of about 5 healthy adults to estimate repertoire size and the extent of clonotype sharing between individuals. Libraries were prepared and TCR repertoires were sequenced by different laboratories using diverse techniques, in order to increase sequencing depth and limit assay-specific biases. For each donor, CD4 naive and CD4 memory were each run on three plates, CD8 naive on two plates, and CD8 memory on one plate.

Using the deep immunoSEQ assay, multiplex PCR amplified TCR CDR3 regions from genomic DNA. For each cell subset, the extracted genomic DNA was distributed evenly across all wells of several immunoSEQ 96-well plates, and each plate served as one replicate. For sorted subsets, around 0.2 ug of genomic DNA, equivalent to 25,000 to 35,000 T cell genomes, went into each replicate PCR. Purified libraries were quantified with a Qubit 3.0 fluorometer, sized on a Bioanalyzer 2100, and re-quantified with the KAPA Library Quantification kit. Each immunoSEQ 96-well plate was sequenced on its own single-read 150-cycle Illumina NextSeq 550 flow cell. Turning to the authors' computational methods: Because the immunoSEQ output held only junctional sequences and lacked quality scores, the filtering could not match the filtering applied to full-length reads. To assign V/J genes and CDR3, sequences were annotated using PyIR, a Python wrapper for IgBLAST v1.9, with IMGT germline references. Reads were filtered out if the reads had weak V/J assignments (E-value above 1e-6), no CDR3, stop codons, out-of-frame junctions, or ambiguous translated residues. V3J clonotypes were defined by identical inferred V gene, J gene, and CDR3 amino acid sequence. To compute the percentage overlap between repertoires, the number of shared unique clonotypes was divided by the size of the smaller repertoire. RTK rarefaction, the Chao1 estimator, and Recon v2.1 estimates of unobserved clonotypes were used to assess repertoire richness. For all TCRbeta clonotypes obtained by the gDNA method from several donors, generation probabilities were computed with OLGA. TCRdb took this table from immuneACCESS and kept in-frame rearrangements with V and J called. Such tables lack part of the clones; where checked against another copy, unresolved V genes explain under half of the gap, and the rest is unexplained. That table is the source of V, J and clone size, and D and trimming were worked out from the DNA. The sample has about 2.5 million clones on record, approximately 90% of them singletons. The biggest ten clones account for approximately 0.41% of the sample.

The donors were healthy, HIV-negative adults with no recently reported acute infections or vaccinations. Every donor was a Caucasian adult living in Nashville, Tennessee, USA. CD4+ T cells were enriched through magnetic negative selection, after which naive cells were positively selected on CD45RA and the remaining negative fraction served as the memory subset. Blood was collected by leukapheresis, and PBMCs were isolated by Ficoll-Histopaque density gradient centrifugation and then cryopreserved in liquid nitrogen vapor phase. Purity and quantity of every magnetically sorted T cell population were checked by analytical flow cytometry. Each sorted fraction had its genomic DNA isolated and then quantified by UV absorbance on a Nanodrop 2000c. Points on this clone: Its antigen is unknown. Qualities for individual bases were not recorded, and no much larger clone is one base off.

Broader findings and caveats from the paper: Sampling was restricted to blood, and TCR repertoires in tissue are likely to differ from TCR repertoires in blood. Across a few donors, roughly 5.1% of naive CD4, roughly 3.5% of naive CD8, around 2.5% of memory CD4, and approximately 0.4% of memory CD8 clonotypes were shared. Based on pairwise subsampling, the degree of clonotype sharing among donors was expected to be affected by sequencing depth. Clonotypes shared by all four sorted-subset donors showed higher generation probabilities than non-shared clonotypes. Naive subsets generally had larger estimated clonotype richness than memory subsets did. Even with the large sequencing depth, rarefaction of the sorted-subset datasets indicated that sequencing was incomplete. Because the study included only a small number of donors, the genetic and exposure-history diversity represented was limited.

Spanning cysteine to phenylalanine, the CDR3 consists of 15 amino acids. Kept here is only the CDR3 DNA, which spans 45 bases and is read in frame from base 1. From V the trimming removes 4 bases and from J it removes 4 bases, while the gene matches leave 10 bases of the junction unaccounted for. CDR1 is given as SQVTM and CDR2 as ANQGSEA, both from the germline V gene. The sequence is built from TRBV29-1 and TRBJ2-5; 9 bases in between match TRBD2. The clonotype was recovered from a man younger than 30 in good health. Some clones in this sample may be carry-over from other donors' samples. Sequenced sample: naive CD4+ T cells from PBMCs. This specimen's cell subset or site label, per the study, means: CD45RA+ positively selected. The CDR3 amino acid sequence is: CSVVVAGELPETQYF. In nucleotide form, the sequence is TGCAGCGTTGTTGTAGCGGGAGAGTTGCCAGAGACCCAGTACTTC.